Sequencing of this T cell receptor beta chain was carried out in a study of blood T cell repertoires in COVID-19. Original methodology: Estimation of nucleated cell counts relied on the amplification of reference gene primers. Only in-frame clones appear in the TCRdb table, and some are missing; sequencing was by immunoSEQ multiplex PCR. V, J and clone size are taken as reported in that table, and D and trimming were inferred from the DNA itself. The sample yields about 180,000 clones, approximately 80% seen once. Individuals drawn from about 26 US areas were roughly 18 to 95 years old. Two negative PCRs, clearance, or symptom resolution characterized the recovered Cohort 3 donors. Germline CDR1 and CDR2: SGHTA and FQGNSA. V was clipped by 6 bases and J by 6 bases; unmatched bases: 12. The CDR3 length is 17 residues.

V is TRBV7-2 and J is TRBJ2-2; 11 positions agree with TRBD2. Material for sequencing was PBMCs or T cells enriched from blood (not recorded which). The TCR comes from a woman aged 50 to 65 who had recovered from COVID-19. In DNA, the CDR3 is TGTGCCAGCAGTTCTCATAGCGGGAGGGGTAGTGCCGGGGAGCTGTTTTTT. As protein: CASSSHSGRGSAGELFF.